The 7 T cell receptor beta chains below were found in one sample sequenced in a study of long-term antiretroviral therapy in people with HIV. At the survey level, the v3.0 immunoSEQ assay was run. Using immunoSEQ multiplex PCR, the repertoire was profiled, and TCRdb retains in-frame clones only, with some absent. The table records almost 20,000 clones, 90% of them present only once. This specimen was unsorted PBMCs, taken about 4.5 years before starting antiretroviral therapy. The receptors were gathered from a woman under 40 with HIV.

This clone is a singleton in its sample. V and J are TRBV7-2 and TRBJ2-5; no firm D call. Trimming removed 5 bases at V and 5 bases at J, with 15 bases between. CDR1 SGHTA and CDR2 FQGNSA come from the germline V gene. The CDR3 sequence is 14 residues long. The CDR3 region is CASSIIRVGETQYF. The CDR3 DNA reads TGTGCCAGCAGCATAATTAGAGTGGGGGAGACCCAGTACTTC.

CDR3 DNA sequence: TGTGCCAGCAGTCGGGCGGGGGCCGCCACTGAAGCTTTCTTT. It specifies CASSRAGAATEAFF. This sequence joins TRBV6-5 and TRBJ1-1; D is perhaps TRBD1 (6 bases). The CDR3 consists of 14 residues. Per germline, CDR1 MNHEY and CDR2 SVGAGI. The ends were cut back, 5 bases at V and 4 bases at J, with 14 bases in the middle.

This chain links TRBV7-9 with TRBJ1-1; D remains ambiguous. This CDR3 has 15 amino acids. Germline CDR1 and CDR2: SEHNR and FQNEAQ (reference sequence). The germline V and J ends were trimmed by 1 base and 0 bases, with 9 bases remaining between them. CDR3 loop: CASSLGQALNTEAFF. CDR3 nucleotides: TGTGCCAGCAGCTTAGGGCAGGCCCTGAACACTGAAGCTTTCTTT.

This clone was seen a single time. The V and J genes are TRBV7-3 and TRBJ2-7; 12 bases fit TRBD1. This CDR3 has 15 amino acids. Germline trimming cut 5 bases from V and 3 bases from J; bases unmatched to any gene: 5. Germline-derived CDR1 and CDR2 are SGHTA and FQGTGA. The CDR3 sequence is CASSLGQGAVYEQYF. The CDR3 DNA sequence: TGTGCCAGCAGCCTGGGACAGGGGGCAGTCTACGAGCAGTACTTC.

The chain joins TRBV2 to TRBJ2-3; D ambiguous. CDR1 and CDR2 from the germline V gene are SNHLY and FYNNEI. Trimming shortened V by 8 bases and J by 4 bases, and 7 bases separated the two germline ends. This CDR3 region has 11 residues. The CDR3 DNA reads TGTGCCAGCCGGGTTGCAGATACGCAGTATTTT. Amino acid sequence: CASRVADTQYF.

The V gene is TRBV4-3, the J gene TRBJ2-2; 8 bases match TRBD1. CDR3 size: 18 residues. J gave up 2 bases and V 1 base, and 9 bases lay outside the gene matches. CDR1 and CDR2 (germline): LGHNA, YSLEER. The CDR3 sequence is CASSQAPQGAPNTGELFF. The DNA of the CDR3 is TGCGCCAGCAGCCAAGCCCCCCAGGGGGCCCCAAACACCGGGGAGCTGTTTTTT.

The rearrangement uses TRBV7-9 and TRBJ2-1; no reliable D call. The CDR3 runs to 14 residues. Germline values: CDR1 SEHNR, CDR2 FQNEAQ (reference sequence). V was shortened by 0 bases and J by 3 bases, with 6 bases between the two germline ends. For the CDR3, the DNA is TGTGCCAGCAGCTTAGCGGGGAACTACAATGAGCAGTTCTTC. It is translated as CASSLAGNYNEQFF.